A single T cell receptor beta chain is shown here with its context. This specimen comes from a study of blood T cell repertoires in COVID-19. Whole-study context: Specimens from acute and convalescent COVID-19 originated in the United States, Italy and Spain.

This CDR3 has 12 residues. CDR1 is LGHDT, CDR2 YNNKEL, per germline (reference sequence). The V end lost 1 base, the J end lost 4 bases, and 4 bases lay between the germline ends. This table comes from immunoSEQ multiplex PCR, and its TCRdb copy is limited to in-frame clones, with some not included. The table lists approximately 76,000 clones, approximately 80% of them singletons. Source material: peripheral blood. The chain employs TRBV3-1 (or the pseudogene TRBV3-2) and TRBJ1-1; D is unclear. The TCR originated in a woman aged 55 to 70 with acute or convalescent COVID-19. Here the CDR3 DNA reads TGTGCCAGCAGCCAAGGTCTCACTGAAGCTTTCTTT. Translation gives CASSQGLTEAFF.